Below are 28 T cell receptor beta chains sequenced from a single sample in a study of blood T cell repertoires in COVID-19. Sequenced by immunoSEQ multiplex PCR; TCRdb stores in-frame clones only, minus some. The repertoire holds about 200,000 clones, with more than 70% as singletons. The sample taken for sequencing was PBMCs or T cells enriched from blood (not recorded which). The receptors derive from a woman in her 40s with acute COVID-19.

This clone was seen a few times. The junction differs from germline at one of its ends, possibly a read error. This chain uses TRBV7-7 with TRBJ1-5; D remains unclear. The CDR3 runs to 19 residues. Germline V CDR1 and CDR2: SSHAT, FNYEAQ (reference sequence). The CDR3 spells CASSSDAETRDFRLQPQHF. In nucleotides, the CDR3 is TGTGCTAGCAGCTCAGACGCCGAAACTAGGGATTTTCGCCTTCAGCCCCAGCATTTT.

This CDR3 is CASSFGTGGQPQHF. The CDR3 nucleotides read TGTGCCAGCAGTTTCGGGACAGGGGGTCAGCCCCAGCATTTT. This chain links TRBV28 with TRBJ1-5; 11 nucleotides align to TRBD1. V was pared by 3 bases and J by 6 bases, with 1 base of the junction left unmatched. Germline loops: CDR1 MDHEN, CDR2 SYDVKM. This CDR3 has 14 amino acids.

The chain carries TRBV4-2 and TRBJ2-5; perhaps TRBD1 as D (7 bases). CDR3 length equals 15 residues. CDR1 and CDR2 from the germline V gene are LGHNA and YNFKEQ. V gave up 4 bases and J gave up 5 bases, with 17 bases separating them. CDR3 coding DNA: TGTGCCAGCAGCCCCAGACAGGGAGGAGACGAGACCCAGTACTTC. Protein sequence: CASSPRQGGDETQYF.

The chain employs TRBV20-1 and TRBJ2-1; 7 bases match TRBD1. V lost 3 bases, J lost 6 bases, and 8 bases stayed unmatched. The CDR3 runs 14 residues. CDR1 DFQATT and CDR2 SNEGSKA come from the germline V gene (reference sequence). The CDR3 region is CSASLLQGINEQFF. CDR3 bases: TGCAGTGCTAGTCTCTTACAGGGGATCAATGAGCAGTTCTTC.

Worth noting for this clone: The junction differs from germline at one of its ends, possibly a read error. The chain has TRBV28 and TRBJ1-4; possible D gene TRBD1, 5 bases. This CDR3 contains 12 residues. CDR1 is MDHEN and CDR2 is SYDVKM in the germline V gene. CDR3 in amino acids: CASSFASRAEIF. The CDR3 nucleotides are TGTGCCAGCAGTTTTGCGTCCAGGGCTGAGATTTTT.

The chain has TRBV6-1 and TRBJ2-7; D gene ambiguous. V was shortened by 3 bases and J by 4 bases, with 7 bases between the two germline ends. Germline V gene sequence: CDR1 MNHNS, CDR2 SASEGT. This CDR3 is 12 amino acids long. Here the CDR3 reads CASSEGRYEQYF. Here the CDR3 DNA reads TGTGCCAGCAGTGAGGGCCGTTACGAGCAGTACTTC.

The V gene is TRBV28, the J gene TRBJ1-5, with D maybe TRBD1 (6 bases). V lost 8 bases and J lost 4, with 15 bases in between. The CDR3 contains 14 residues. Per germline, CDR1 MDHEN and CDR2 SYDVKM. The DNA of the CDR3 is TGTGCCAGCCTTCCGGGACAAAAGAATCAGCCCCAGCATTTT. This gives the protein CASLPGQKNQPQHF.

DNA for the CDR3: TGTGCCAGCAGCCAGGGACAGGGGGCGCTTAGCCTAAGGGCTTTCTTT. This codes for CASSQGQGALSLRAFF. This sequence joins TRBV14 and TRBJ1-1; 12 nucleotides match TRBD1. V shed 3 bases and J 11 bases; nucleotides not matched to a gene: 13. Germline V CDR1 and CDR2: SGHDN, FVKESK. The CDR3 is 16 residues long.

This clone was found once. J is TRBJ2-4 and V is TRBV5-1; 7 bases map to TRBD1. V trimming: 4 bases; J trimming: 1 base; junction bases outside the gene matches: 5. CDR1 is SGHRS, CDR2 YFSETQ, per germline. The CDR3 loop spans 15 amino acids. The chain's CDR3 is CASSGTGVAKNIQYF. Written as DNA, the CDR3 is TGCGCCAGCAGCGGTACAGGGGTCGCCAAAAACATTCAGTACTTC. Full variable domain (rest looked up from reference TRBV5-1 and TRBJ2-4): KAGVTQTPRYLIKTRGQQVTLSCSPISGHRSVSWYQQTPGQGLQFLFEYFSETQRNKGNFPGRFSGRQFSNSRSEMNVSTLELGDSALYLCASSGTGVAKNIQYFGAGTRLSVL.

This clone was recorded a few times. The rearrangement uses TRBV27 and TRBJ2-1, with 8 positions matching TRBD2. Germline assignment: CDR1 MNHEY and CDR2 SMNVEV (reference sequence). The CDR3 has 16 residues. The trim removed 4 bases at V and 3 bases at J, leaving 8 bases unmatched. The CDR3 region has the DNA TGTGCCAGCAGTTCCGGCCCGGGGGGGGGCTACAATGAGCAGTTCTTC. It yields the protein CASSSGPGGGYNEQFF.

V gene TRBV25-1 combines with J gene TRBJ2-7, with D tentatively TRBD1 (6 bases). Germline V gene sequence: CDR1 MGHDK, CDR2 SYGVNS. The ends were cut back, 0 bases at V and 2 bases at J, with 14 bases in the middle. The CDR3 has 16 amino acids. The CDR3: CASSEYFPDSPYEQYF. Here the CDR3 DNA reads TGTGCCAGCAGTGAATATTTCCCGGACAGTCCCTACGAGCAGTACTTC.

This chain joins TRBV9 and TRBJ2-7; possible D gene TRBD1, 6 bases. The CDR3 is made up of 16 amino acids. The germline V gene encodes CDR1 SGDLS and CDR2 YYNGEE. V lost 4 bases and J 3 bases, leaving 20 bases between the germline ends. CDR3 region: CASSPTPTGPLYEQYF. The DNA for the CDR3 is TGTGCCAGCAGCCCCACCCCAACAGGGCCGCTCTACGAGCAGTACTTC.

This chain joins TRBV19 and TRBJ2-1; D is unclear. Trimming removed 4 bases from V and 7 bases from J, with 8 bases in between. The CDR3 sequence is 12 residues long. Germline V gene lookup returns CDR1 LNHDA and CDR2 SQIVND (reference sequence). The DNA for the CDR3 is TGTGCCAGTAGTAGTTATCGGAATGAGCAGTTCTTC. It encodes CASSSYRNEQFF.

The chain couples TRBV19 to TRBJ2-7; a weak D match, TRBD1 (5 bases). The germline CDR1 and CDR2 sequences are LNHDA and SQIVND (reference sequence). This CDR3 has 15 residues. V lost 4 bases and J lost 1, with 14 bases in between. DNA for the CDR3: TGTGCCAGTAGTACGGACACCCTTCGTTCCTACGAGCAGTACTTC. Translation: CASSTDTLRSYEQYF.

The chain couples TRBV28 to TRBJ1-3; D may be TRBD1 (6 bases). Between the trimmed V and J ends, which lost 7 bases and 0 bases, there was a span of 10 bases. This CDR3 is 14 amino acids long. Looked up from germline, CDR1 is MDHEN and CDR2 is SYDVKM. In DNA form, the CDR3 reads TGTGCCAGCACTACAGGGAGCTCTGGAAACACCATATATTTT. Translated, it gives CASTTGSSGNTIYF.

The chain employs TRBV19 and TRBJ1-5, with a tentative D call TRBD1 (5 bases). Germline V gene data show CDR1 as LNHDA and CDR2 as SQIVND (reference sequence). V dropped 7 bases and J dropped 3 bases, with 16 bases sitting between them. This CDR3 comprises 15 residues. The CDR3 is CASTWDSRVNQPQHF. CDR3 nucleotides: TGTGCCAGTACTTGGGACTCAAGGGTCAATCAGCCCCAGCATTTT.

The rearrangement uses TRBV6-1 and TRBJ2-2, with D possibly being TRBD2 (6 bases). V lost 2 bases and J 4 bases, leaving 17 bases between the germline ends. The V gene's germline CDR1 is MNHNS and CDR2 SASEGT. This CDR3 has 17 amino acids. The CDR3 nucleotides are TGTGCCAGCAGTGAACTGGCGGGGACGAGTAGCACCGGGGAGCTGTTTTTT. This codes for CASSELAGTSSTGELFF.

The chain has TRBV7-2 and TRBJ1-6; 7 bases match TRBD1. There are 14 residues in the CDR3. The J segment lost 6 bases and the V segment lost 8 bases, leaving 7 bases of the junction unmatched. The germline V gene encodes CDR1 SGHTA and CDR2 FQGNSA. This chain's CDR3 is CASSPGQPNSPLHF. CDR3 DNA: TGTGCCAGCTCTCCGGGACAGCCTAATTCACCCCTCCACTTT.

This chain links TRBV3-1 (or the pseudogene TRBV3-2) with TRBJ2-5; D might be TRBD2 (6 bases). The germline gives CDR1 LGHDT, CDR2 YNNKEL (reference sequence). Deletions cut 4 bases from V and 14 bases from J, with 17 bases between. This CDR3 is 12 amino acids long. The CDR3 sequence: CASSLPEGTLYF. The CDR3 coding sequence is TGTGCCAGCAGCCTACCAGAGGGGACTCTCTACTTC.

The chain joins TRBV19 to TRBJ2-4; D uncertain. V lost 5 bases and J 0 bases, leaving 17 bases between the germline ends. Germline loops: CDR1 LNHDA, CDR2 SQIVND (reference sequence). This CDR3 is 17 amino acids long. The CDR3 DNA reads TGTGCCAGTAGTCTGCACAAAGACGGAGTAGCCAAAAACATTCAGTACTTC. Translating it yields CASSLHKDGVAKNIQYF.

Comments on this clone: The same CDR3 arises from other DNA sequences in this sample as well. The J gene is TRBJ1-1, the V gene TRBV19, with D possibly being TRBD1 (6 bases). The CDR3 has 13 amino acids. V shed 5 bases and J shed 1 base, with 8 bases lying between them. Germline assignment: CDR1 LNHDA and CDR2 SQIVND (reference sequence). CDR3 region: CASSSTGNTEAFF. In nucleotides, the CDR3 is TGTGCCAGTAGTTCGACAGGGAACACTGAAGCTTTCTTT.

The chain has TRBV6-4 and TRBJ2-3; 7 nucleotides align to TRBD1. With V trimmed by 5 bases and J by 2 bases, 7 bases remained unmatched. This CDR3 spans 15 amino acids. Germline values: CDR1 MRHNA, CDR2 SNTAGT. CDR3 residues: CASSRVGTVTDTQYF. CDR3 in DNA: TGTGCCAGCAGTCGAGTCGGGACAGTCACAGATACGCAGTATTTT.

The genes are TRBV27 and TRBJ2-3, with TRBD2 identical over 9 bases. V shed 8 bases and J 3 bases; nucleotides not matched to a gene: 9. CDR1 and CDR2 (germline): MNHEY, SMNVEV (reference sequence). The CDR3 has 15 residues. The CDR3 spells CASRRSGSGTDTQYF. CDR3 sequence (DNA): TGTGCCAGCCGGCGTAGCGGGAGTGGGACAGATACGCAGTATTTT.

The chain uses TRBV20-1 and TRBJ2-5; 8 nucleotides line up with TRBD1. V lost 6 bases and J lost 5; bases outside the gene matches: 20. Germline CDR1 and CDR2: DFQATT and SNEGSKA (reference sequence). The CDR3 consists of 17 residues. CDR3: CSASSVWAGGLGETQYF. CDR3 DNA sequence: TGCAGTGCAAGTTCCGTTTGGGCAGGGGGCCTGGGGGAGACCCAGTACTTC.

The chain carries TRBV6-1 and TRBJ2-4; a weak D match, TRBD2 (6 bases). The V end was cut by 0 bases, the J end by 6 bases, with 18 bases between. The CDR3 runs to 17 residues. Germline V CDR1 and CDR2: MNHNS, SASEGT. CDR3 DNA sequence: TGTGCCAGCAGTGAAGCCCTTCCCGGGACTGCGCTAAACATTCAGTACTTC. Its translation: CASSEALPGTALNIQYF.

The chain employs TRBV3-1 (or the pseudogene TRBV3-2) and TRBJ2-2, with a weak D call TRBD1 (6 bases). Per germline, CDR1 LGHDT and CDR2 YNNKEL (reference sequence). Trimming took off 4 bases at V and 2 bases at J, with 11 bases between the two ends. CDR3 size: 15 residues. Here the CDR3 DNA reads TGTGCCAGCAGCCGGGGGCTAATCAACACCGGGGAGCTGTTTTTT. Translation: CASSRGLINTGELFF.

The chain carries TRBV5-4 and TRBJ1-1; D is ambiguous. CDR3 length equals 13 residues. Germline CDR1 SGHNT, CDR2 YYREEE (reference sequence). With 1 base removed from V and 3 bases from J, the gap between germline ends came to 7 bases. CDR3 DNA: TGTGCCAGCAGCTTGCAGGATTACACTGAAGCTTTCTTT. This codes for CASSLQDYTEAFF.

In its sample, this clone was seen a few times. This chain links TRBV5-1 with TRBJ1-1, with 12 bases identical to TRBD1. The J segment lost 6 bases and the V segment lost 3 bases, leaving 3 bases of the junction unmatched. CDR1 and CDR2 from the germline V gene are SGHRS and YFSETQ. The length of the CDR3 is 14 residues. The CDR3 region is CASSSWDRGPEAFF. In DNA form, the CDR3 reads TGCGCCAGCAGCTCCTGGGACAGGGGGCCTGAAGCTTTCTTT.